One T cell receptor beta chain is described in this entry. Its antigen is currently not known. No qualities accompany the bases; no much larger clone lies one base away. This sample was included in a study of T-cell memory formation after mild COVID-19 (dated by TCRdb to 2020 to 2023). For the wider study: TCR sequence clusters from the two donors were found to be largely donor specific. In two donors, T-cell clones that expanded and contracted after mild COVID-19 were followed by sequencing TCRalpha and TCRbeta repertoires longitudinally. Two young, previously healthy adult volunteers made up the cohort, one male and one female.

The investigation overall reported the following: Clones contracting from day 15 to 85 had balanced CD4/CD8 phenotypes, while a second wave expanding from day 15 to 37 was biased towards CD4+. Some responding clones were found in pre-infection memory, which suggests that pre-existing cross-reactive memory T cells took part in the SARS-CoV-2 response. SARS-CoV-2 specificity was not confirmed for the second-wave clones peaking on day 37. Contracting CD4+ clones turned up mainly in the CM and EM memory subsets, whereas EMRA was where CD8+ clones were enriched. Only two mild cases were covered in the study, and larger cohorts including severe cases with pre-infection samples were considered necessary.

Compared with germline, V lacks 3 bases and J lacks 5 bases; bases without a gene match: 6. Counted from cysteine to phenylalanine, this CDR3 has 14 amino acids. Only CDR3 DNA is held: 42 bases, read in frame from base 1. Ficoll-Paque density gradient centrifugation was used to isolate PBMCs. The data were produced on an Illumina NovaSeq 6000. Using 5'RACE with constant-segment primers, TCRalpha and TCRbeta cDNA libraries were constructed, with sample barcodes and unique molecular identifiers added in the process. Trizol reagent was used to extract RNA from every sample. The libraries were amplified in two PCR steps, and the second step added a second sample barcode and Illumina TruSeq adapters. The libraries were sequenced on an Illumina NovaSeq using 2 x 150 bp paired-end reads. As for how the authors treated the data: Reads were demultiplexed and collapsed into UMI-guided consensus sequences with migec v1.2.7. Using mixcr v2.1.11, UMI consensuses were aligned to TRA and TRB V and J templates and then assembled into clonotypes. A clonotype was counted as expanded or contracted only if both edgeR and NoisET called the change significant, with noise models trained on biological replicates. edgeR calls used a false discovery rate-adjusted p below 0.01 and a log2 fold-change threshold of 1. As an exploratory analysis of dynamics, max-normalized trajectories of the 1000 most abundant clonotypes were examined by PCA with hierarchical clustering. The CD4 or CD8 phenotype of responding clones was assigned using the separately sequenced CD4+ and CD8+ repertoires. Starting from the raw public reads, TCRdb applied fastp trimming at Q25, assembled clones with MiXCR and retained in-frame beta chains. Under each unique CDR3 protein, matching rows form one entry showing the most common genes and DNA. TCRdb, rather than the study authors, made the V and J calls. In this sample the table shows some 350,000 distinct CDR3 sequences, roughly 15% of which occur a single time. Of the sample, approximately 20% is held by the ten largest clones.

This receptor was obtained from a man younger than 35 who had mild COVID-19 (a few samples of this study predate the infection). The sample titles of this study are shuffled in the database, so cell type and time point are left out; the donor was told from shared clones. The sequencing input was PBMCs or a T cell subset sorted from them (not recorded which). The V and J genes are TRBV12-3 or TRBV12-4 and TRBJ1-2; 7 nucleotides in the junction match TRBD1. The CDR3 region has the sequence CASSFSGQQYGYTF. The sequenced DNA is TGTGCCAGCAGTTTCTCGGGACAGCAGTATGGCTACACCTTC.